One sample yielded the 13 T cell receptor beta chains listed below, sequenced in a study of cytomegalovirus exposure and HLA in healthy donors. This PCR relied on a set of 60 Vbeta primers and 13 Jbeta primers. Profiling relied on immunoSEQ multiplex PCR, and the TCRdb table lists in-frame clones only, not all of them. The table has about 110,000 clones, around 73% seen once. The sample consisted of PBMCs. The receptors originated from a man aged 25-45 years in good health and CMV-seronegative.

With respect to this clone: One junction end does not reproduce the germline sequence, and a read error may be involved. This chain connects TRBV2 to TRBJ2-7, with D perhaps matching TRBD1 (5 bases). This CDR3 spans 15 amino acids. CDR1 and CDR2 (germline): SNHLY, FYNNEI. This chain's CDR3 is CASSEDDRLNYEQHF. The CDR3 nucleotides are TGTGCCAGCAGTGAAGATGACAGATTAAACTACGAGCAGCACTTC.

V is TRBV7-2 and J is TRBJ1-2; 9 nucleotides line up with TRBD1. Germline V gene sequence: CDR1 SGHTA, CDR2 FQGNSA. V gave up 5 bases and J gave up 6 bases; unmatched junction bases: 7. This CDR3 spans 14 amino acids. In DNA, the CDR3 is TGTGCCAGCAGCCGGGGGGACAGGGTCCATGGCTACACCTTC. It codes for CASSRGDRVHGYTF.

The chain couples TRBV7-6 to TRBJ2-3; D may be TRBD1 (7 bases). This CDR3 region has 16 residues. The germline V and J ends were trimmed by 0 bases and 4 bases, with 14 bases remaining between them. Germline CDR1 is SGHVS and CDR2 is FNYEAQ. CDR3 nucleotides: TGTGCCAGCAGCTTAGCGGGCAGGGGGGTTTCAGATACGCAGTATTTT. The encoded protein is CASSLAGRGVSDTQYF.

The table lists this clone with a few counts. The chain is built from TRBV5-1 and TRBJ2-3; 8 bases are shared with TRBD2. CDR3 length equals 14 residues. V lost 3 bases, J lost 3 bases, and 3 bases stayed unmatched. CDR1 and CDR2 from the germline V gene are SGHRS and YFSETQ. The CDR3 sequence is CASSWREVTDTQYF. CDR3 sequence (DNA): TGCGCCAGCAGCTGGCGGGAGGTGACAGATACGCAGTATTTT.

This chain uses TRBV10-2 with TRBJ1-4, with 7 bases matching TRBD1. The CDR3 runs 15 residues. V was pared by 2 bases and J by 7 bases, with 7 bases of the junction left unmatched. Germline V gene sequence: CDR1 WSHSY, CDR2 SAAADI. Here the CDR3 DNA reads TGCGCCAGCAGTGAGACGACAGGGAATAGTGAAAAACTGTTTTTT. It yields the protein CASSETTGNSEKLFF.

The rearrangement uses TRBV6-8 and TRBJ2-2, with D perhaps TRBD2 (5 bases). This CDR3 spans 15 amino acids. Germline V CDR1 and CDR2: MNHGY, SAAAGT. V lost 8 bases to trimming and J lost 0 bases, with 13 bases between them. DNA of the CDR3: TGTGCCAGCCGCCCTAGGACTGCGAACACCGGGGAGCTGTTTTTT. Translated, it gives CASRPRTANTGELFF.

This chain joins TRBV5-1 and TRBJ2-5; maybe TRBD2 (7 bases). There are 16 residues in the CDR3. Germline CDR1 reads SGHRS; CDR2 reads YFSETQ. V was pared by 2 bases and J by 4 bases, with 18 bases between. CDR3 residues: CASSLGGGPKTETQYF. Here the CDR3 DNA reads TGCGCCAGCAGCTTAGGGGGGGGCCCTAAAACAGAGACCCAGTACTTC.

CDR3 sequence (DNA): TGTGCCAGCAGCCTCCACCCCGGGGGGACAGATACGCAGTATTTT. Translating gives CASSLHPGGTDTQYF. V is TRBV9 and J is TRBJ2-3; 7 positions match TRBD2. Germline CDR1 and CDR2: SGDLS and YYNGEE. V shed 4 bases, J shed 3 bases, and the junction held 8 bases outside the gene matches. This CDR3 comprises 15 residues.

This chain connects TRBV5-4 to TRBJ2-1, with 14 bases identical to TRBD2. V shed 0 bases and J 7 bases; nucleotides not matched to a gene: 12. CDR1 and CDR2 (germline): SGHNT, YYREEE (reference sequence). This CDR3 spans 19 amino acids. CDR3 DNA: TGTGCCAGCAGCTTGGATTGGCGGGGCCGGACTAGCGGGAGGAATGAGCAGTTCTTC. Its translation is CASSLDWRGRTSGRNEQFF.

This rearrangement joins TRBV29-1 to TRBJ1-4, with 11 positions matching TRBD1. Trimming cost V 0 bases and J 6 bases; bases outside gene matches: 3. CDR3 size: 15 residues. Per the germline V gene, CDR1 is SQVTM and CDR2 is ANQGSEA. The CDR3 DNA reads as TGCAGCGTTGAAGATTTGGGACAGGGGGATGAAAAACTGTTTTTT. This sequence encodes CSVEDLGQGDEKLFF.

The V gene is TRBV7-6, the J gene TRBJ1-5, with D unresolved. The CDR3 consists of 17 residues. CDR1 and CDR2 from the germline V gene are SGHVS and FNYEAQ. With 7 bases removed from V and 0 bases from J, the gap between germline ends came to 19 bases. CDR3 coding DNA: TGTGCCAGCAAATTGCTCGCAGGAGGTAATAGCAATCAGCCCCAGCATTTT. It yields the protein CASKLLAGGNSNQPQHF.

V is TRBV27 and J is TRBJ2-5; the match to TRBD2 covers 9 bases. From germline, CDR1 is MNHEY and CDR2 SMNVEV (reference sequence). This CDR3 has 14 amino acids. The junction had 4 bases not matched to a gene; V was cut back by 4 bases and J by 4 bases. CDR3 residues: CASSSGLARETQYF. Here the CDR3 DNA reads TGTGCCAGCAGTTCCGGACTAGCGCGAGAGACCCAGTACTTC.

CDR3 sequence reads: CASSEPLGQGFTNYGYTF. In DNA, the CDR3 is TGTGCCAGCAGTGAACCCCTGGGACAGGGTTTCACTAACTATGGCTACACCTTC. The chain joins TRBV6-1 to TRBJ1-2; TRBD1 aligns across 9 bases. Germline V gene lookup returns CDR1 MNHNS and CDR2 SASEGT. This CDR3 contains 18 residues. Losses at the gene ends were 2 bases for V and 0 bases for J; bases not matched to a gene: 10.